This T cell receptor (beta chain) is drawn from a study of OX40 agonist ivuxolimab in advanced cancers. Study results and caveats: Certain nonresponders likewise exhibited a low normalized T-cell clonal expansion. Researchers did not determine the expanded peripheral T cells' antigen specificity. At 0.1 to 3.0 mg/kg and by week 6, CD4+ and CD8+ T cells in the blood had expanded clonally.

Germline CDR1 SGHRS, CDR2 YFSETQ. After removal of 4 bases from V and 0 bases from J, the junction contained 12 bases not matched to a gene. The CDR3 loop spans 17 amino acids. Comments on this clone: Its antigen is as yet unknown.

Measured with immunoSEQ multiplex PCR; TCRdb has only the in-frame clones, and not every one. This table has about 39,000 clones, roughly 90% appearing once. This clonotype originated in an adult with an advanced solid tumor such as melanoma, head and neck, liver or kidney cancer. Sequences were derived from CD4+ or CD8+ T cells sorted from blood, sampled in a trial of the OX40 agonist ivuxolimab. J is TRBJ1-2 and V is TRBV5-1; 7 bases match TRBD1. In DNA form, the CDR3 reads TGCGCCAGCAGCCCCCGACAGGGTAGCCCAACTAACTATGGCTACACCTTC. It is translated as CASSPRQGSPTNYGYTF.